Described below is a single T cell receptor (beta chain) sequence and its context. No antigen is known for it. This sample is drawn from a study of cytomegalovirus exposure and HLA in healthy donors. General observations from the study: Previous analysis showed most TCR beta V segments were productive about 90% or about 30% of the time. Rarity characterized most TCR sequences, yet some public TCRs appeared in many donors. The study recorded about 160 TCR beta chains that were cytomegalovirus-associated. Per a later analysis, 15,000 to 20,000 TCR beta sequences showed association with HLA alleles at 0.05 false discovery rate.

The PCR made use of 60 Vbeta and 13 Jbeta primers. Libraries were prepared by immunoSEQ multiplex PCR; TCRdb keeps only in-frame clonotypes and omits some of them. The sample includes 130,000 to 150,000 clones. The CDR3 has 15 residues. The V end lost 0 bases, the J end lost 2 bases, and 11 bases lay between the germline ends. The germline gives CDR1 LGHNA, CDR2 YSLEER. The TCR comes from a male donor in good health and CMV-seronegative. Material: PBMCs. The V and J genes are TRBV4-3 and TRBJ2-7, with D possibly TRBD1 on 6 matching bases. CDR3 sequence reads: CASSQDRGDPYEQYF. The CDR3 DNA follows: TGCGCCAGCAGCCAAGACAGGGGAGATCCCTACGAGCAGTACTTC.